This T cell receptor beta chain was captured in a study of blood T cell repertoires in COVID-19. Study-level information: Italy, Spain and the United States were the sources of the convalescent and acute COVID-19 samples. PBMCs, B-cell-depleted T cells, or T cells provided the cDNA or gDNA that made up the material.

This clone appeared a single time. Mismatch with germline at one junction end may stem from a read error. Source study methods: Amplification with reference gene primers provided the estimates of nucleated cell counts. Some clones are missing from TCRdb's copy, which holds only in-frame ones; the method was immunoSEQ multiplex PCR. V, J and clone size derive from that table, while D and trimming were established from the DNA sequence. The sample holds hundreds of thousands of clones, 70% to 85% seen once. All enrollees were about 18 to 89 years old and from about 24 US areas. The CDR3 runs 15 residues. The germline gives CDR1 LNHDA, CDR2 SQIVND (reference sequence).

This TCR derives from a woman aged 55-69 years who had recovered from COVID-19. Source material: PBMCs or T cells enriched from blood (not recorded which). The gene calls are TRBV19 and TRBJ1-1; TRBD1 might be the D (5 bases). CDR3 sequence: CASNAGSTGNSEAFF. The CDR3 nucleotides are TGTGCCAGTAACGCAGGGTCCACAGGCAACAGTGAAGCTTTCTTT.